The rows below give T cell receptor beta chains drawn from one sample of a study of response to subunit inactivated influenza vaccine. TCRdb recomputed calls from the RT-PCR reads with MiXCR, one row per CDR3 protein. Found here are some 800,000 distinct CDR3 sequences, 21% of them singletons; the top ten hold 10%. Sequenced material: PBMCs from blood, taken more than 4 days after vaccination. The receptors shown here come from a man over 45 who received an inactivated influenza vaccine. Each CDR3 is given with its conserved first and last residue. D genes are given only for firm matches. Clone size is stated in some rows and not others, as once, few, many or a class when expanded.

j_call,cdr3_length,clone_size,d_call,v_call,cdr3_nt,cdr3_aa
TRBJ2-2,16,few,-,TRBV4-1,TGCGCCAGCAGCCAAGAAGGAGCAGGGGCTACCGGGGAGCTGTTTTTT,CASSQEGAGATGELFF
TRBJ1-4,14,-,TRBD1,TRBV3-1,TGTGCCAGCAGCCAAGATACAGGGGGTGAAAAACTGTTTTTT,CASSQDTGGEKLFF
TRBJ2-5,14,many,-,TRBV12-3/TRBV12-4,TGTGCCAGCAGTTTCTCTGGGGGCCAAGAGACCCAGTACTTC,CASSFSGGQETQYF
TRBJ1-1,15,-,TRBD1,TRBV4-2,TGTGCCAGCAGCCAATTAGACAGGGGGGACACTGAAGCTTTCTTT,CASSQLDRGDTEAFF
TRBJ2-1,13,-,TRBD2,TRBV4-1,TGCGCCAGCAGCCGACTAGCGACCAATGAGCAGTTCTTC,CASSRLATNEQFF
TRBJ2-2,15,few,-,TRBV4-3,TGCGCCAGCAGCCAATATATCGGGATCACCGGGGAGCTGTTTTTT,CASSQYIGITGELFF
TRBJ1-1,12,-,-,TRBV20-1,TGCAGTGCTAGAGTGGACGCCACTGAAGCTTTCTTT,CSARVDATEAFF
TRBJ2-1,14,many,-,TRBV5-1,TGCGCCAGCAGCTTGGAGGGGGGGAGGAATGAGCAGTTCTTC,CASSLEGGRNEQFF
TRBJ2-3,13,few,-,TRBV6-1,TGTGCCAGCAGGCGGGACTTTGTCGGTACGCAGTATTTT,CASRRDFVGTQYF
TRBJ1-1,13,few,-,TRBV6-2/TRBV6-3,TGTGCCAGCATAAACCTTCGGGACACTGAAGCTTTCTTT,CASINLRDTEAFF
TRBJ2-2,14,-,-,TRBV10-3,TGTGCCATCAGTGATACCATCCTTACCGGGGAGCTGTTTTTT,CAISDTILTGELFF
TRBJ2-1,17,few,TRBD2,TRBV7-2,TGTGCCAGCAGCTCAAACAGACTAGCGGGGTCCGACAATGAGCAGTTCTTC,CASSSNRLAGSDNEQFF
TRBJ2-2,18,-,-,TRBV21-1,TGTGCCAGCAGCAAAGAAGAGCGGGGGGTCTCGAACACCGGGGAGCTGTTTTTT,CASSKEERGVSNTGELFF
TRBJ1-1,15,-,-,TRBV19,TGTGCCAGTAGTATTTCCCCAGCGATCAACACTGAAGCTTTCTTT,CASSISPAINTEAFF
TRBJ2-3,14,many,-,TRBV20-1,TGCAGTGCTAGAGACTTCGAGGGTCCAGATACGCAGTATTTT,CSARDFEGPDTQYF
TRBJ2-2,18,-,TRBD1,TRBV6-5,TGTGCCAGCAGTTACTCGGGATTCAGACAGGGGGACACCGGGGAGCTGTTTTTT,CASSYSGFRQGDTGELFF
TRBJ2-1,16,-,TRBD2,TRBV10-3,TGTGCCATCAGATCCGGGACTAGCGGTATTTACAATGAGCAGTTCTTC,CAIRSGTSGIYNEQFF
TRBJ2-1,16,-,-,TRBV28,TGTGCCAGCACAAGACCACTGAGCCTATCCTACAATGAGCAGTTCTTC,CASTRPLSLSYNEQFF
TRBJ1-2,14,many,-,TRBV7-2,TGTGCCAGCAGCTTAGCGCGGGGGGACTATGGCTACACCTTC,CASSLARGDYGYTF
TRBJ2-7,13,few,-,TRBV7-8,TGTGCCAGCACCAGACAGGCAACCTACGAGCAGTACTTC,CASTRQATYEQYF
TRBJ1-4,14,-,TRBD1,TRBV20-1,TGCAGTGCTAGATTTGGGACAGAAAATGAAAAACTGTTTTTT,CSARFGTENEKLFF
TRBJ1-1,12,-,-,TRBV7-8,TGTGCCAGCAGCCAGGCGAACACTGAAGCTTTCTTT,CASSQANTEAFF
TRBJ1-6,14,few,TRBD1,TRBV20-1,TGCAGTGCCATTCGGACAGGGGTGAATTCACCCCTCCACTTT,CSAIRTGVNSPLHF